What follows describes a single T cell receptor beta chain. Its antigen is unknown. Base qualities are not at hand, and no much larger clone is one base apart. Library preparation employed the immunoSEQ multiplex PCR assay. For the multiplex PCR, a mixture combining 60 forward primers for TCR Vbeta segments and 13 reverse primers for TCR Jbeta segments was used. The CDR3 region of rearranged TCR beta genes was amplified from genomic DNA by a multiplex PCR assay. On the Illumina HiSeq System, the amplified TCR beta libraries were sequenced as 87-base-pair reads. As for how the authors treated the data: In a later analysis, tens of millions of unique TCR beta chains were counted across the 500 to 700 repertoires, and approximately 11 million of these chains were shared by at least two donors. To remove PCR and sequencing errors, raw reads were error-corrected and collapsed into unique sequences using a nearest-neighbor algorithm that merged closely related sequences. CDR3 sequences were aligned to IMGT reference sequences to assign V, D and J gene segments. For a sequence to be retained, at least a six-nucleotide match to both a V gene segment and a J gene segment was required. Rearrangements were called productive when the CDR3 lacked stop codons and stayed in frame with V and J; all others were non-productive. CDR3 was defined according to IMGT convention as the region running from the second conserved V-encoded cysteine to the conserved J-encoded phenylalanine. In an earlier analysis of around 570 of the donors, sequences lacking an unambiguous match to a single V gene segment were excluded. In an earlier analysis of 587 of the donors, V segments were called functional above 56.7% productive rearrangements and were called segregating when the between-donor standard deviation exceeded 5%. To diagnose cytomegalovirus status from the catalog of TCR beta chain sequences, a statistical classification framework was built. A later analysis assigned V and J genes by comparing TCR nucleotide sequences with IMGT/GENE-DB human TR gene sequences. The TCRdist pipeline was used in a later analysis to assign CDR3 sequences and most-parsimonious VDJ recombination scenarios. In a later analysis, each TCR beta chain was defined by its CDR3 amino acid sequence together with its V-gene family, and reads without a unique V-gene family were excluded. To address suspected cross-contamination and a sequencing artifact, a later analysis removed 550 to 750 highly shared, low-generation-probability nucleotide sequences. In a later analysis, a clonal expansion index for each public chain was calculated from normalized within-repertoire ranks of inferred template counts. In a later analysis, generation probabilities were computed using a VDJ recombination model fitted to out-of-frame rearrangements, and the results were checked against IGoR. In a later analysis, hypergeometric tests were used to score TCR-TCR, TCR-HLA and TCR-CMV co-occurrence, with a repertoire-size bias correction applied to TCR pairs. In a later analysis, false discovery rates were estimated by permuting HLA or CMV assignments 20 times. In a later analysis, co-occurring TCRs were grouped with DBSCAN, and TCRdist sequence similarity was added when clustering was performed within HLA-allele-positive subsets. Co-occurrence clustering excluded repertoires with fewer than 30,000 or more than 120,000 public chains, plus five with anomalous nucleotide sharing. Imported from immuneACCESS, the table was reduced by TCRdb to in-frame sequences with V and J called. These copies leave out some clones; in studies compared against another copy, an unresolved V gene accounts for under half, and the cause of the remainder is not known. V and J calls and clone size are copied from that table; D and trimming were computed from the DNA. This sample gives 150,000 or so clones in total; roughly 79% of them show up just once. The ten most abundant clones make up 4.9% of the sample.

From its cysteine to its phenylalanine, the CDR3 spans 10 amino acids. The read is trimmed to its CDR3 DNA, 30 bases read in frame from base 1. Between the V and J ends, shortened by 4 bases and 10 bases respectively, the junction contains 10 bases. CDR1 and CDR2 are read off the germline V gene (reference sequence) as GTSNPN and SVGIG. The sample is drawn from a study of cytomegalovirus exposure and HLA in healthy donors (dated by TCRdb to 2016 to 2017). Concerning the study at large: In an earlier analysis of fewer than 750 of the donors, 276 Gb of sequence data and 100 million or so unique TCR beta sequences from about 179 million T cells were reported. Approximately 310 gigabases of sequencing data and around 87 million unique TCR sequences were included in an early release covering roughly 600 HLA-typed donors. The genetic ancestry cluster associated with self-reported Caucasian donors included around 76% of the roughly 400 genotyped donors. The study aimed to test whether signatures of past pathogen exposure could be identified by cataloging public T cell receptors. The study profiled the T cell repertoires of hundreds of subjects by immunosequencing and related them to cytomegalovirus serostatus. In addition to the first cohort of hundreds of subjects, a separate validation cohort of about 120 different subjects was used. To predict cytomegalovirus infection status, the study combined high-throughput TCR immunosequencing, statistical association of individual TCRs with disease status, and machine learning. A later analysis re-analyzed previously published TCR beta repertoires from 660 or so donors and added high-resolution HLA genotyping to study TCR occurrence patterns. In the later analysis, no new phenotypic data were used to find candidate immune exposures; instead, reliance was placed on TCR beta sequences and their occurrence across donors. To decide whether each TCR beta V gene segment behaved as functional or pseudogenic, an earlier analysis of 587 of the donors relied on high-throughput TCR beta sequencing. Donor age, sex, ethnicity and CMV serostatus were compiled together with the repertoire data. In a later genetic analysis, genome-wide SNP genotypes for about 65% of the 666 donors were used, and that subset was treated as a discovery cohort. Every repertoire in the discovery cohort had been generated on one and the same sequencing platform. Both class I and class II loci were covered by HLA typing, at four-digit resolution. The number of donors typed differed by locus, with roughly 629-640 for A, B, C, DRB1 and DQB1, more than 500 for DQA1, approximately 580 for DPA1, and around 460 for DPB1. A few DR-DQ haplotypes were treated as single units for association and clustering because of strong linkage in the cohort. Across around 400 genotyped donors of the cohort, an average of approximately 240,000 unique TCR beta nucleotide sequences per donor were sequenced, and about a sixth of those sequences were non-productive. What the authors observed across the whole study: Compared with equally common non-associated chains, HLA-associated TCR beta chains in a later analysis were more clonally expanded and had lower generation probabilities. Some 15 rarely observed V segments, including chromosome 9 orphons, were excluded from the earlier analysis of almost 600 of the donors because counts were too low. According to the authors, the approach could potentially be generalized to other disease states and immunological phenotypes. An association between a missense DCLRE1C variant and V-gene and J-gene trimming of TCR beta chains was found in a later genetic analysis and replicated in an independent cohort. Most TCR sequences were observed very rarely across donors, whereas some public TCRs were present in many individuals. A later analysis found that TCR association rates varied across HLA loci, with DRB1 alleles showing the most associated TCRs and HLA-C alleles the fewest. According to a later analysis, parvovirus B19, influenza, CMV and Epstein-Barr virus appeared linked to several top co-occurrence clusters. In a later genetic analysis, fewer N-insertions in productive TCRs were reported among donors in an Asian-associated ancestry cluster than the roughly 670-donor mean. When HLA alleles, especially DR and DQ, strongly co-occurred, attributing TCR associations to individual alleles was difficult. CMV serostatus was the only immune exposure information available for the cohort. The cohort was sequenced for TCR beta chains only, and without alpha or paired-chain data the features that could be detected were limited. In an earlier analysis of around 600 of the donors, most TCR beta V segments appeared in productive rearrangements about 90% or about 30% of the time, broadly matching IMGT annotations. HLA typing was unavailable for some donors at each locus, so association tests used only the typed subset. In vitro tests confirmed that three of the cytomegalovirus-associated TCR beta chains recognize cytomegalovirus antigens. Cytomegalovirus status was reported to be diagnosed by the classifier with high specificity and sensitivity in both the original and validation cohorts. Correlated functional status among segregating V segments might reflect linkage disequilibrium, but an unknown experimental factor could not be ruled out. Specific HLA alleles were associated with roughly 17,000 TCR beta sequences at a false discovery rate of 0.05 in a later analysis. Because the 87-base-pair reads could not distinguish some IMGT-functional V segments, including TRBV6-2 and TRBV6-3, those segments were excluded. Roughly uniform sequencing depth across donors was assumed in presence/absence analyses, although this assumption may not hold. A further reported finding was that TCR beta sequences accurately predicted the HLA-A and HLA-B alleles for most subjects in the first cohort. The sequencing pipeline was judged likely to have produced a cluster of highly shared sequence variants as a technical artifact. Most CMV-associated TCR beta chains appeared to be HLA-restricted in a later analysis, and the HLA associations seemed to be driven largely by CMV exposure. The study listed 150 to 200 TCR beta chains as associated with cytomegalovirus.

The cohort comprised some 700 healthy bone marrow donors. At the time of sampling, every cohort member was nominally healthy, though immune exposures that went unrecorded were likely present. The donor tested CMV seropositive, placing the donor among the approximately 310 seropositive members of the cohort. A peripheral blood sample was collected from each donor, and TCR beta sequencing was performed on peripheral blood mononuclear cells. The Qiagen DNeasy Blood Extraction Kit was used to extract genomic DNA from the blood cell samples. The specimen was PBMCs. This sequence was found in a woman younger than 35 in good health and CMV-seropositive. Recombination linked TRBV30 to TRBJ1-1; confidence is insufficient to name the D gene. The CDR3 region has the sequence CAWTRGVAFF. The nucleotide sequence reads TGTGCCTGGACCCGGGGTGTAGCTTTCTTT.